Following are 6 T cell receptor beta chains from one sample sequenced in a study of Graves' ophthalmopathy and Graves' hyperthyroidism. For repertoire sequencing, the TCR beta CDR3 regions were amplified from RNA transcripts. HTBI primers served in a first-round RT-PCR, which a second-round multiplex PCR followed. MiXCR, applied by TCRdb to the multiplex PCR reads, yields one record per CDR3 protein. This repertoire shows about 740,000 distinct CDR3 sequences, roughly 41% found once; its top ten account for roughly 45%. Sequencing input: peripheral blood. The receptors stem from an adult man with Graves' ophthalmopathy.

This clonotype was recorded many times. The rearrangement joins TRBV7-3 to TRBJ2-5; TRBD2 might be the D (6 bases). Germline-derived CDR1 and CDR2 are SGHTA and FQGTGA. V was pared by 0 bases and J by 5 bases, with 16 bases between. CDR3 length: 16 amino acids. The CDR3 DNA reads TGTGCCAGCAGCTTAACCGGGGGTGGAGTCACGGAGACCCAGTACTTC. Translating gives CASSLTGGGVTETQYF.

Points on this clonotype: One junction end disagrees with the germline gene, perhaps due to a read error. CDR3 in amino acids: CASSQVLAESSYEQYF. The CDR3, as DNA: TGCGCCAGCAGCCAAGTCCTAGCGGAAAGCTCCTACGAGCAGTACTTC. The genes are TRBV11-2 and TRBJ2-7; TRBD2 agrees at 7 bases. The CDR3 has 16 amino acids. In germline, CDR1 is SGHAT, CDR2 FQNNGV.

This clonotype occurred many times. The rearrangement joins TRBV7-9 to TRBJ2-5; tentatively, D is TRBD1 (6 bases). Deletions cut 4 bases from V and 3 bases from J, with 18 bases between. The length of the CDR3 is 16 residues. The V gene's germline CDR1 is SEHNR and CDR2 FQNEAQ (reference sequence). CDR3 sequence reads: CASSYSRQAGEETQYF. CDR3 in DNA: TGTGCCAGCAGCTATTCGAGACAGGCCGGGGAAGAGACCCAGTACTTC.

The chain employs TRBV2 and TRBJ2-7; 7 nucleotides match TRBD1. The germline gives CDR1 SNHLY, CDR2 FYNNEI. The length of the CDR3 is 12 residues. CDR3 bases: TGTGCTATCAAGACAGGGACCAACGAGCAGTACTTC. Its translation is CAIKTGTNEQYF.

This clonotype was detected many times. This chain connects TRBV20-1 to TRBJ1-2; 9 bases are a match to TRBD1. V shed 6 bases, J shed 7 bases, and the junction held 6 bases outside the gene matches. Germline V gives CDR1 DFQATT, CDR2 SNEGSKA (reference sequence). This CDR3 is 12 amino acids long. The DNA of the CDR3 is TGCAGTGCCCTGGACAGGGGAATTGGCTACACCTTC. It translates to CSALDRGIGYTF.

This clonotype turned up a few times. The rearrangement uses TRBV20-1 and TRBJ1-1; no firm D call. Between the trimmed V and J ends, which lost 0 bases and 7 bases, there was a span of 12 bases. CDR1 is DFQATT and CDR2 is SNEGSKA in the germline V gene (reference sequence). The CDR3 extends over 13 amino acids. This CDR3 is CSARDNRGNEAFF. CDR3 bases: TGCAGTGCTAGAGACAATCGGGGAAATGAAGCTTTCTTT.